This entry lists 18 T cell receptor beta chains sequenced from one sample in a study of blood T cells in healthy people across ages. Using a J-beta primer mix together with a sample-barcoded 5' primer, a second PCR was run for about 6 to 12 cycles. TCRdb re-called the 5' RACE reads with MiXCR, one entry per CDR3 protein. The sample records 650,000 to 800,000 distinct CDR3 sequences, under 45% being singletons. Sequencing input: blood. The receptors originated from a man in his sixties in good health.

Remarks on this clonotype: A much larger clonotype is one base distant, so this may be a read error. The chain has TRBV29-1 and TRBJ2-1; tentative D call: TRBD2 (6 bases). The J call may not be correct, given that the DNA end is closer to TRBJ2-7. This CDR3 has 15 residues. CDR1 is SQVTM, CDR2 ANQGSEA, per germline. The CDR3 sequence: CSVAPASASYNEQYF. CDR3 nucleotides: TGCAGCGTTGCACCCGCTAGCGCCTCCTACAATGAGCAGTACTTC.

This clonotype came up many times. V usage is TRBV12-5 and J usage is TRBJ2-7; 12 positions match TRBD2. V was pared by 6 bases and J by 3 bases, with 3 bases of the junction left unmatched. The CDR3 extends over 14 amino acids. Per the germline V gene, CDR1 is LGHNT and CDR2 is FRNRAP. This chain's CDR3 is CASGELAGGYEQYF. The CDR3, as DNA: TGTGCTAGTGGGGAACTAGCGGGGGGCTACGAGCAGTACTTC.

CDR3 bases: TGCAGTGCTATTACCGGACAGGACGTTTCGTTTGGGACTGAAGCTTTCTTT. This encodes CSAITGQDVSFGTEAFF. V and J are TRBV20-1 and TRBJ1-1; TRBD1 agrees at 7 bases. Germline CDR1 DFQATT, CDR2 SNEGSKA (reference sequence). The CDR3 contains 17 residues. V lost 4 bases and J lost 5; bases outside the gene matches: 19.

The chain uses TRBV7-6 and TRBJ2-3, with D unclear. V gave up 4 bases and J gave up 2 bases, with 19 bases separating them. This CDR3 contains 17 residues. Germline-derived CDR1 and CDR2 are SGHVS and FNYEAQ. The CDR3 DNA sequence: TGTGCCAGCAGCTACCCCGACTCGGGTCTTCCCACAGATACGCAGTATTTT. This sequence encodes CASSYPDSGLPTDTQYF.

A single count supports this clonotype. This sequence joins TRBV10-3 and TRBJ2-1; TRBD1 aligns across 8 bases. The tail of the sequence fits TRBJ2-7 better, so the J call may be wrong. Germline V gene data show CDR1 as ENHRY and CDR2 as SYGVKD. This CDR3 comprises 17 residues. The CDR3 spells CATRPGQARISYNEQYF. Written as DNA, the CDR3 is TGTGCCACCAGACCGGGACAGGCCCGAATCTCCTACAATGAGCAGTACTTC.

This chain links TRBV19 with TRBJ1-2, with TRBD1 matching 9 bases. CDR3 size: 15 residues. Losses at the gene ends were 5 bases for V and 4 bases for J; bases not matched to a gene: 8. Germline values: CDR1 LNHDA, CDR2 SQIVND (reference sequence). CDR3 nucleotide sequence: TGTGCCAGTAGTCCGCCGGACAGGGGCTTCTATGGCTACACCTTC. Protein sequence: CASSPPDRGFYGYTF.

In its sample, this clonotype was seen once. The chain recombines TRBV29-1 with TRBJ2-3, with 9 bases identical to TRBD2. The CDR3 contains 17 residues. Germline trimming cut 4 bases from V and 2 bases from J; bases unmatched to any gene: 13. The germline gives CDR1 SQVTM, CDR2 ANQGSEA. CDR3 sequence reads: CSVGAFGGGAVTDTQYF. CDR3 nucleotides: TGCAGCGTTGGGGCGTTTGGCGGGGGGGCCGTCACAGATACGCAGTATTTT.

The genes are TRBV18 and TRBJ2-1; 8 bases agree with TRBD2. CDR1 KGHSH and CDR2 LQKENI come from the germline V gene. The junction had 6 bases not matched to a gene; V was cut back by 0 bases and J by 5 bases. The CDR3 is made up of 16 amino acids. In DNA, the CDR3 is TGTGCCAGCTCACCACCGTCGCGGGGGGCGGACAATGAGCAGTTCTTC. Translating it yields CASSPPSRGADNEQFF.

The genes are TRBV28 and TRBJ1-2; 12 nucleotides match TRBD1. Germline V lookup: CDR1 MDHEN, CDR2 SYDVKM. Germline trimming cut 6 bases from V and 4 bases from J; bases unmatched to any gene: 6. The CDR3 totals 15 residues. In DNA form, the CDR3 reads TGTGCCAGCAGGGGGACAGGGGGCTTTGGCTATGGCTACACCTTC. Translating it yields CASRGTGGFGYGYTF.

The genes are TRBV4-1 and TRBJ2-7; 7 positions agree with TRBD1. The V and J ends lost 4 bases and 2 bases, in that order; junction bases with no gene match: 14. Germline V gene data show CDR1 as MGHRA and CDR2 as YSYEKL. The CDR3 is 17 residues long. The CDR3 protein is CASSPGPSTGAPYEQYF. The CDR3, as DNA: TGCGCCAGCAGCCCAGGCCCGTCTACAGGGGCTCCCTACGAGCAGTACTTC.

V gene TRBV5-1 combines with J gene TRBJ2-1, with D uncertain. The CDR3 spans 15 residues. Trimming removed 4 bases from V and 0 bases from J, with 11 bases in between. Germline CDR1 and CDR2: SGHRS and YFSETQ. The CDR3 loop is CASSAAASSYNEQFF. CDR3 nucleotides: TGCGCCAGCAGCGCCGCAGCTAGCTCCTACAATGAGCAGTTCTTC.

V is TRBV25-1 and J is TRBJ2-1; tentatively, D is TRBD2 (6 bases). V lost 4 bases and J lost 12, with 22 bases in between. The CDR3 covers 15 residues. Germline CDR1 MGHDK, CDR2 SYGVNS. This chain's CDR3 is CASSVGGVGQLGQFF. In DNA form, the CDR3 reads TGTGCCAGCAGTGTTGGCGGGGTGGGGCAGTTGGGGCAGTTCTTC.

This clonotype was picked up many times. The chain has TRBV10-3 and TRBJ2-1; 7 positions agree with TRBD1. From germline, CDR1 is ENHRY and CDR2 SYGVKD. This CDR3 is built from 16 residues. Trimming at V came to 7 bases and at J to 3 bases, leaving 12 bases not matched to a gene. Here the CDR3 reads CAITLPDRDVYNEQFF. The CDR3 DNA is TGTGCCATCACTTTGCCCGACAGGGACGTCTACAATGAGCAGTTCTTC.

This chain connects TRBV10-3 to TRBJ2-5; D gene unclear. The V gene lost 7 bases and the J gene lost 3 bases, with 12 bases spanning the gap. The CDR3 length is 13 residues. The germline V gene has CDR1 ENHRY and CDR2 SYGVKD. The CDR3 loop reads CAITNDREETQYF. CDR3 nucleotide sequence: TGTGCCATCACCAACGATAGAGAAGAGACCCAGTACTTC.

The chain links TRBV2 to TRBJ2-1; D remains unclear. Per the germline V gene, CDR1 is SNHLY and CDR2 is FYNNEI. Trimming removed 4 bases from V and 9 bases from J, with 10 bases in between. This CDR3 contains 12 residues. CDR3 in DNA: TGTGCCAGCAGTGCGGTAGTCGGTGAGCAGTTCTTC. Amino acids: CASSAVVGEQFF. The full variable domain, rest sourced from reference TRBV2 and TRBJ2-1, is EPEVTQTPSHQVTQMGQEVILRCVPISNHLYFYWYRQILGQKVEFLVSFYNNEISEKSEIFDDQFSVERPDGSNFTLKIRSTKLEDSAMYFCASSAVVGEQFFGPGTRLTVL.

This clonotype was recorded at least ten times. This may stem from a read error, because a much larger clone lies one nucleotide away. This sequence joins TRBV6-2 or TRBV6-3 and TRBJ2-3; D gene uncertain. The CDR3 loop spans 11 amino acids. V lost 7 bases, J lost 2 bases, and 4 bases lay in between. CDR1 and CDR2 from the germline V gene are MNHEY and SVGEGT. CDR3: CASTNTDTQYF. The CDR3 DNA reads as TGTGCCAGCACCAACACAGATACGCAGTATTTT.

The chain recombines TRBV7-2 with TRBJ1-2, with 10 positions matching TRBD1. V dropped 5 bases and J dropped 1; count of bases not matched to a gene: 10. Germline CDR1 reads SGHTA; CDR2 reads FQGNSA. This CDR3 contains 17 residues. CDR3 sequence (DNA): TGTGCCAGCAGCCCAATAGGACAGGGGGTCGGTAACTATGGCTACACCTTC. Encoded protein: CASSPIGQGVGNYGYTF. The full variable domain, rest sourced from reference TRBV7-2 and TRBJ1-2, is GAGVSQSPSNKVTEKGKDVELRCDPISGHTALYWYRQSLGQGLEFLIYFQGNSAPDKSGLPSDRFSAERTGGSVSTLTIQRTQQEDSAVYLCASSPIGQGVGNYGYTFGSGTRLTVV.

The genes are TRBV7-2 and TRBJ2-3, with 12 bases fitting TRBD2. This CDR3 spans 15 amino acids. The trim removed 6 bases at V and 0 bases at J, leaving 1 base unmatched. Germline-derived CDR1 and CDR2 are SGHTA and FQGNSA. In nucleotides, the CDR3 is TGTGCCAGCAGGCTAGCGGGGGGGAGCACAGATACGCAGTATTTT. As protein: CASRLAGGSTDTQYF.